What follows are 5 T cell receptor beta chains derived from one specimen sequenced in a study of cytomegalovirus exposure and HLA in healthy donors. PCR employed 60 Vbeta and 13 Jbeta primers. Clones were read by immunoSEQ multiplex PCR, and TCRdb kept only the in-frame ones, dropping some. The sample yields around 140,000 clones, around 90% seen once. Sequencing was performed on PBMCs. The receptors here all came from a woman aged 40-49 years in good health and CMV-seronegative.

The rearrangement uses TRBV9 and TRBJ2-3, with a tentative D call TRBD2 (5 bases). V shed 2 bases and J shed 2 bases, with 18 bases lying between them. The germline V gene encodes CDR1 SGDLS and CDR2 YYNGEE. The CDR3 contains 17 residues. The CDR3 DNA follows: TGTGCCAGCAGCGTCCACCTCCCGGGAAGCACCACAGATACGCAGTATTTT. As protein: CASSVHLPGSTTDTQYF.

The V call is TRBV9, the J call TRBJ2-2; 11 bases are shared with TRBD1. Germline V gene data show CDR1 as SGDLS and CDR2 as YYNGEE. V lost 3 bases, J lost 10 bases, and 8 bases stayed unmatched. The length of the CDR3 is 15 residues. The CDR3 coding sequence is TGTGCCAGCAGCGCTCGGACAGGGGGCTCTAAGGAGCTGTTTTTT. It codes for CASSARTGGSKELFF.

This sequence joins TRBV28 and TRBJ2-5; D may be TRBD2 (6 bases). The J call is in doubt because the DNA end fits TRBJ2-7 better. The CDR3 totals 14 residues. Looked up from germline, CDR1 is MDHEN and CDR2 is SYDVKM. CDR3 in DNA: TGTGCCAGTAGAACGGGCGGGGCCTTCTACGAGCAGTACTTC. It codes for CASRTGGAFYEQYF.

This clone appeared a single time. The chain employs TRBV28 and TRBJ1-1; D possibly corresponds to TRBD1 (5 bases). The CDR3 runs 12 residues. V was cut by 6 bases and J by 6 bases, with 11 bases left in between. Per germline, CDR1 MDHEN and CDR2 SYDVKM. CDR3 sequence: CASRDWGSEAFF. Here the CDR3 DNA reads TGTGCCAGCAGGGATTGGGGCTCTGAAGCTTTCTTT.

The V gene is TRBV5-1, the J gene TRBJ2-7; the D gene is possibly TRBD1 (6 bases). CDR1 is SGHRS, CDR2 YFSETQ, per germline. The CDR3 length is 16 residues. Trimming took 0 bases from V and 2 from J, leaving 15 bases between them. The CDR3 DNA reads as TGCGCCAGCAGCTTGGTCTGGGGGCTTTCCGCCTACGAGCAGTACTTC. Encoded protein: CASSLVWGLSAYEQYF.